Sequencing of this T cell receptor (beta chain) was carried out in a study of Ad26.COV2.S vaccination and SARS-CoV-2 variants (dated by TCRdb to the early 2020s). Regarding the complete study: Donors in the vaccine arm were drawn from COV1001, a multicentre, randomized, double-blind, placebo-controlled phase I-IIa trial testing Ad26.COV2.S in healthy adults. Ad26.COV2.S was given intramuscularly at 5x10^10 or 1x10^11 viral particles, as a single shot or as two shots 56 days apart. TCRbeta repertoire sequencing served as the tool for gauging how specific and how broad the SARS-CoV-2-reactive T cell receptors were following Ad26.COV2.S vaccination. A total of 32 samples were included in the TCR-sequenced set, comprising roughly 20 Ad26.COV2.S vaccine recipients, 5 placebo recipients and 8 SARS-CoV-2 convalescent individuals. Trial participants were randomized into five groups of five: low-dose or high-dose Ad26.COV2.S given once or twice, or placebo on both occasions. Blinding of investigators to trial group allocation was maintained during experiments and outcome assessment. On the study overall, not on this receptor specifically: After vaccination, substantial breadth of spike-specific CD8+ and CD4+ T cell responses was reported. Non-spike TCR breadth was comparable between vaccine and placebo recipients, consistent with the vaccine containing only spike. Comparing responses between vaccine doses or regimens was not something the study was powered to do. The authors noted that the TCR breadth and depth analyses may have underestimated total T cell responses. Ad26.COV2.S recipients had higher spike-specific TCR breadth than placebo recipients (P = 0.0014).

What this sample's treatment or condition label stands for: around 19 received Ad26.COV2.S at low or high dose, single or two shots; roughly five received placebo; per-sample allocation not given. For vaccine and placebo recipients, repertoires were sequenced using samples collected on day 63 after the first injection. Between 29 July and 7 August 2020, Cohort 1b enrolled about 27 adults aged 18-55 years at one site in Boston, USA. Ad26.COV2.S was a replication-incompetent adenovirus type 26 vector that expressed a prefusion-stabilized SARS-CoV-2 spike protein derived from the original Wuhan strain. Turning to this clone: The antigen it binds to is not known. No base quality values were provided; no much bigger clone lies one nucleotide off.

The immunoSEQ Assay was the method used to sequence TCRbeta CDR3 regions. After extraction, genomic DNA underwent amplification by bias-controlled multiplex PCR, followed by high-throughput sequencing. In the paper's pipeline: Collapsing and filtering of sequences were performed to quantify the absolute abundance of each unique TCRbeta CDR3 region. Usable DNA was measured by amplifying reference genes present in all nucleated cells, and TCRbeta template counts were normalized to that usable DNA to estimate T cell fraction. Repertoire TCRs were annotated as SARS-CoV-2-specific by exact matching of V gene, CDR3 amino acid sequence and J gene to a known reactive TCR set. The reference SARS-CoV-2 TCR set was obtained from MIRA and was filtered for enrichment in COVID-19-positive ImmuneCODE repertoires, whereby public or cross-reactive TCRs were removed. Based on the MIRA antigens, annotated TCRs were further analysed at the level of specific ORF or position within ORF. Depth was the summed frequency of annotated unique rearrangements, while breadth was defined as annotated unique rearrangements over total unique productive rearrangements. TCR breadth was compared between groups using two-sided Wilcoxon rank-sum tests. Drawn from immuneACCESS, this table holds only the in-frame rearrangements with V and J called that TCRdb kept. Clones are partly lost; checked studies trace under half to an unresolved V gene and leave the rest unexplained. V, J and clone size derive from that table, while D and trimming were established from the DNA sequence. Recorded for this sample are roughly 350,000 clones; 80% to 90% of them occurred a single time. The ten largest clones capture roughly 5% of the sample.

Sequenced material: peripheral blood, taken in a trial of Ad26.COV2.S vaccine versus placebo. The receptor comes from a person between 18 and 65 years old who received the Ad26.COV2.S COVID-19 vaccine or a placebo.

The CDR3 is CASSVGGAQETQYF. The sequenced DNA: TGTGCCAGCAGCGTAGGTGGGGCCCAAGAGACCCAGTACTTC. The rearrangement joined TRBV9 to TRBJ2-5; perhaps TRBD1 is the D gene, with 5 bases matching. From the cysteine up to the phenylalanine, the CDR3 has a length of 14 residues. Only CDR3 DNA is held: 42 bases, read in frame from base 1. Cut back by 0 bases and 1 base, the V and J ends lie 7 bases apart. The germline V gene sets CDR1 to SGDLS and CDR2 to YYNGEE.